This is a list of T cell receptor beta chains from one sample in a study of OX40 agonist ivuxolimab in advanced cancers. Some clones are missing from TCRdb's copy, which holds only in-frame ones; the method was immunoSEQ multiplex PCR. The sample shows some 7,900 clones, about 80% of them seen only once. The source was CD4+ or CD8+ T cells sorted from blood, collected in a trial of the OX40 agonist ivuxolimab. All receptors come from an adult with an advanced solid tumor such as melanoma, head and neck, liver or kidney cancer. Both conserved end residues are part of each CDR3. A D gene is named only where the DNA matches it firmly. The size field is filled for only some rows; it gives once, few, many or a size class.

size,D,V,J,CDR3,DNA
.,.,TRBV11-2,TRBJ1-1,CASSHTARGSGTEAFF,TGTGCCAGCAGCCATACGGCGAGAGGGTCGGGCACTGAAGCTTTCTTT
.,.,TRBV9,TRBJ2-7,CASSPGSAYEQHF,TGTGCCAGCAGCCCAGGTTCGGCTTACGAGCAGCACTTC
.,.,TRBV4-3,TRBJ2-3,CASSQDHVPGASTDTQYF,TGCGCCAGCAGCCAAGATCATGTCCCAGGGGCTAGCACAGATACGCAGTATTTT
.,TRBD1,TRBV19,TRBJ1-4,CASSTGTATNEKLFF,TGTGCCAGTAGTACGGGGACAGCAACTAATGAAAAACTGTTTTTT
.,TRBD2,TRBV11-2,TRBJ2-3,CASSLENFSGGDTDTQYF,TGTGCCAGCAGCTTAGAGAACTTTAGCGGGGGAGACACAGATACGCAGTATTTT
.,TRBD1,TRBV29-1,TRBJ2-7,CSSRTGPNYEQYF,TGCAGCAGCCGGACAGGCCCAAATTACGAGCAGTACTTC
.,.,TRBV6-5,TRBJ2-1,CASSYTVSSYNEQFF,TGTGCCAGCAGTTACACAGTTAGCTCCTACAATGAGCAGTTCTTC
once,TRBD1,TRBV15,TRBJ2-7,CATSRGTGRGYEQYF,TGTGCCACCAGCAGGGGGACAGGGAGAGGCTACGAGCAGTACTTC
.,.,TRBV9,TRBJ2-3,CASSGDTDTQYF,TGTGCCAGCAGCGGTGACACAGATACGCAGTATTTT
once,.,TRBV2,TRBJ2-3,CASKSLEDDTDTQYF,TGTGCCAGCAAATCACTGGAGGACGACACAGATACGCAGTATTTT
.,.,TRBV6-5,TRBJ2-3,CACATRSSDTQYF,TGTGCATGTGCCACAAGGAGCTCAGATACGCAGTATTTT
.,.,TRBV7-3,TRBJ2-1,CASAPESSYNEQFF,TGTGCCAGCGCCCCTGAGTCCTCCTACAATGAGCAGTTCTTC
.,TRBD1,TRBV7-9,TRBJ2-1,CASSPPTGDVDEQFF,TGTGCCAGCAGCCCCCCGACAGGGGACGTGGATGAGCAGTTCTTC
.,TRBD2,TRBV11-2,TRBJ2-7,CASSYSGVSYEQYF,TGTGCCAGCAGCTATAGCGGGGTTTCCTACGAGCAGTACTTC
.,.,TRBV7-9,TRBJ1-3,CASSQPLGRNTIYF,TGTGCCAGCAGCCAACCTTTGGGGCGAAACACCATATATTTT
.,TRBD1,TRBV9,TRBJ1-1,CASGKPGQGSTEAFF,TGTGCCAGCGGAAAGCCGGGACAGGGAAGTACTGAAGCTTTCTTT
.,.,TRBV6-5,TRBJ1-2,CASSYSLSQGGYTF,TGTGCCAGCAGTTACTCTTTGTCACAGGGAGGCTACACCTTC
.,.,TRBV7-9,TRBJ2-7,CASNRGGLSYEQYF,TGTGCCAGCAACAGAGGAGGGTTATCCTACGAGCAGTACTTC
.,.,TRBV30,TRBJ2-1,CAWSPSQRYYHNEQFF,TGTGCCTGGAGTCCATCTCAACGATATTATCACAATGAGCAGTTCTTC
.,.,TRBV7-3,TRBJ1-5,CASSLGVNQPQHF,TGTGCCAGCAGCTTAGGGGTCAATCAGCCCCAGCATTTT
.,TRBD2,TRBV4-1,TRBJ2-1,CASSQESGGVGYNEQFF,TGCGCCAGCAGCCAAGAAAGTGGGGGGGTCGGATACAATGAGCAGTTCTTC
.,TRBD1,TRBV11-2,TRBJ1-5,CASSFGGTGGSQPQHF,TGTGCCAGCAGCTTCGGGGGGACAGGGGGCTCTCAGCCCCAGCATTTT
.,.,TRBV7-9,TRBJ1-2,CASRPGMGGYTF,TGTGCCAGCAGGCCAGGGATGGGGGGCTACACCTTC
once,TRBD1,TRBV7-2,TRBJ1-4,CASSFRTGGIGEKLFF,TGTGCCAGCAGCTTCCGGACAGGGGGCATTGGAGAAAAACTGTTTTTT
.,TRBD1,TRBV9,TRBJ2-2,CASSVARTGDTGELFF,TGTGCCAGCAGCGTAGCTCGGACAGGGGATACCGGGGAGCTGTTTTTT
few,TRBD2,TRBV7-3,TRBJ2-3,CASSLTSGETDTQYF,TGTGCCAGCAGCCTTACTAGCGGGGAGACAGATACGCAGTATTTT
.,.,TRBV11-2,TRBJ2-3,CASSLALGDTQYF,TGTGCCAGCAGCTTAGCCCTGGGAGATACGCAGTATTTT
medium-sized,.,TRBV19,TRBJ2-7,CASSMWVGEQYF,TGTGCCAGTAGTATGTGGGTAGGAGAGCAGTACTTC
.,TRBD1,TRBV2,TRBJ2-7,CASSEPQGASYEQYF,TGTGCCAGCAGTGAGCCTCAGGGGGCCTCCTACGAGCAGTACTTC
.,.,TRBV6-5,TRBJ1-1,CASSYSEAQNTEAFF,TGTGCCAGCAGTTACTCGGAGGCTCAGAACACTGAAGCTTTCTTT
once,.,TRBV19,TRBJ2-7,CASSSGSPTEQYF,TGTGCCAGTAGTTCCGGGTCTCCGACTGAGCAGTACTTC
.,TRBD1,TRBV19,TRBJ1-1,CASSRDSQLGTEAFF,TGTGCCAGTAGCCGGGACAGCCAACTGGGCACTGAAGCTTTCTTT
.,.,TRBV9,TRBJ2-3,CASSAGGTQYF,TGTGCCAGCAGTGCCGGGGGAACGCAGTATTTT
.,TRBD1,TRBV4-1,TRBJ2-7,CASSQGDSLSYEQYF,TGCGCCAGCAGCCAAGGGGACAGCCTCTCCTACGAGCAGTACTTC
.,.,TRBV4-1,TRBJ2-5,CASSLEGSETQYF,TGCGCCAGCAGCCTAGAGGGGTCAGAGACCCAGTACTTC
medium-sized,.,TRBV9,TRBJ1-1,CASSVDGVNTEAFF,TGTGCCAGCAGCGTAGATGGGGTGAACACTGAAGCTTTCTTT
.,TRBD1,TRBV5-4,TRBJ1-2,CASSHLSGQGAYGYTF,TGTGCCAGCAGCCACTTATCCGGACAGGGGGCCTATGGCTACACCTTC
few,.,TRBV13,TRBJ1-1,CASSLGQGARGAFF,TGTGCCAGCAGCTTAGGACAGGGCGCAAGAGGAGCTTTCTTT
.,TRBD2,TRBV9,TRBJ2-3,CASSVVVSGFPDTQYF,TGTGCCAGCAGCGTAGTCGTTAGCGGGTTCCCAGATACGCAGTATTTT
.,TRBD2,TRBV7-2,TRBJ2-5,CASSLGGGPQETQYF,TGTGCCAGCAGCTTAGGCGGGGGGCCCCAAGAGACCCAGTACTTC
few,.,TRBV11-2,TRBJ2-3,CASSLVGADTQYF,TGTGCCAGCAGCTTAGTGGGGGCAGATACGCAGTATTTT
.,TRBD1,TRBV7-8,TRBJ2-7,CASSSRDSSSYEQYF,TGTGCCAGCAGCTCCCGGGACAGTAGCTCCTACGAGCAGTACTTC
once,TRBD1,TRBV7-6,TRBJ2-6,CASSSGLNRGSGANVLTF,TGTGCCAGCAGCTCCGGCTTAAACAGGGGAAGTGGGGCCAACGTCCTGACTTTC
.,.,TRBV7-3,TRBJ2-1,CASSLNTNEQFF,TGTGCCAGCAGCTTAAATACTAATGAGCAGTTCTTC
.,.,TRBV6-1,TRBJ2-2,CASSEGDTGELFF,TGTGCCAGCAGTGAAGGGGACACCGGGGAGCTGTTTTTT
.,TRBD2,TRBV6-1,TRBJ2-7,CASRELARGVPYEQYF,TGTGCCAGCAGGGAACTAGCGCGGGGGGTCCCCTACGAGCAGTACTTC
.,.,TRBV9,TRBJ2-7,CASSVAHSPPYEQYF,TGTGCCAGCAGCGTAGCCCACAGTCCACCGTACGAGCAGTACTTC
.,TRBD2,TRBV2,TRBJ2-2,CASIQRGGTGELFF,TGTGCCAGCATCCAGCGGGGAGGTACCGGGGAGCTGTTTTTT
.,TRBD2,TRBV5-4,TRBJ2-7,CASSLAGGGSEQYF,TGTGCCAGCAGCTTGGCTGGCGGGGGTTCGGAGCAGTACTTC
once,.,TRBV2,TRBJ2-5,CASDPLEKTQYF,TGTGCCAGCGACCCACTCGAAAAGACCCAGTACTTC